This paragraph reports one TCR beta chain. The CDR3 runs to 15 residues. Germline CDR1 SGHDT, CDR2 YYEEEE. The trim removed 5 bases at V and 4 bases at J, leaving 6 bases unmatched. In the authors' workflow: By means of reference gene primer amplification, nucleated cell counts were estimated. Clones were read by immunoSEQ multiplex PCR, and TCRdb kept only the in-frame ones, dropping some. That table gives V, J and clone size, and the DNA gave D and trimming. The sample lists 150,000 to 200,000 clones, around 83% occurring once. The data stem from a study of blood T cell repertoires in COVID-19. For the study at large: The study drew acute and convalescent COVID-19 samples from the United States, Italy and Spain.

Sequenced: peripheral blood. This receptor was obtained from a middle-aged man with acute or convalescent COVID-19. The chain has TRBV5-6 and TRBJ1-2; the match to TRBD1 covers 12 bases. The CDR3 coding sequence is TGTGCCAGCAGAACCGGGACAGGGGGCTTCTATGGCTACACCTTC. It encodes CASRTGTGGFYGYTF.